Below are 9 T cell receptor beta chains sequenced from a single sample in a study of cytomegalovirus exposure and HLA in healthy donors. PCR involved 60 Vbeta and 13 Jbeta primers. The method was immunoSEQ multiplex PCR; TCRdb's version includes in-frame clones alone and lacks a portion of them. The listing contains tens of thousands of clones. The sequenced sample consisted of PBMCs. All receptors come from a female donor in good health and CMV-seropositive.

This chain connects TRBV29-1 to TRBJ2-7; a weak D match, TRBD1 (8 bases). Trimming stripped 7 bases from V and 2 bases from J, with 21 bases between. From germline, CDR1 is SQVTM and CDR2 ANQGSEA. The CDR3 runs 15 residues. CDR3 region: CSARPGGGRPYEQYF. Here the CDR3 DNA reads TGCAGCGCCCGCCCAGGGGGCGGGAGACCCTACGAGCAGTACTTC.

This chain connects TRBV5-1 to TRBJ1-1; D not certain. CDR1 SGHRS and CDR2 YFSETQ come from the germline V gene. Trimming cost V 0 bases and J 2 bases, with 5 bases left between them. The length of the CDR3 is 13 residues. In DNA form, the CDR3 reads TGCGCCAGCAGCTTGGGCACTAACACTGAAGCTTTCTTT. Its translation is CASSLGTNTEAFF. Full variable domain (missing parts from reference TRBV5-1 and TRBJ1-1): KAGVTQTPRYLIKTRGQQVTLSCSPISGHRSVSWYQQTPGQGLQFLFEYFSETQRNKGNFPGRFSGRQFSNSRSEMNVSTLELGDSALYLCASSLGTNTEAFFGQGTRLTVV.

V gene TRBV6-6 combines with J gene TRBJ2-1; the match to TRBD2 covers 8 bases. Trimming at V came to 7 bases and at J to 6 bases, leaving 8 bases not matched to a gene. CDR1 and CDR2 from the germline V gene are MNHNY and SVGAGI (reference sequence). This CDR3 has 14 residues. The CDR3 loop reads CASTLAGFLNEQFF. In DNA, the CDR3 is TGTGCCAGCACCCTAGCGGGTTTCCTCAATGAGCAGTTCTTC.

V and J are TRBV9 and TRBJ2-7; D is unclear. The CDR3 loop spans 17 amino acids. V gave up 0 bases and J gave up 0 bases, with 16 bases separating them. The germline V gene encodes CDR1 SGDLS and CDR2 YYNGEE. The CDR3 here is CASSVGLEDWVSYEQYF. The CDR3, as DNA: TGTGCCAGCAGCGTAGGCCTAGAAGACTGGGTCTCCTACGAGCAGTACTTC.

V gene TRBV5-4 combines with J gene TRBJ2-7, with a weak D call TRBD2 (7 bases). Germline CDR1 SGHNT, CDR2 YYREEE (reference sequence). The CDR3 extends over 14 amino acids. V lost 6 bases and J lost 4, with 17 bases in between. The CDR3 here is CASTKGEGTYEQYF. The CDR3 nucleotides read TGTGCCAGCACCAAGGGGGAGGGGACATACGAGCAGTACTTC.

Remarks on this clone: The same CDR3 arises from other DNA sequences in this sample as well. This rearrangement joins TRBV18 to TRBJ2-7; 7 positions agree with TRBD2. CDR1 is KGHSH and CDR2 is LQKENI in the germline V gene. Trimming removed 4 bases from V and 3 bases from J; junction bases left unmatched: 3. The CDR3 is 13 amino acids. CDR3 residues: CASSLGLDYEQYF. CDR3 sequence (DNA): TGTGCCAGCTCACTCGGACTAGACTACGAGCAGTACTTC.

The chain recombines TRBV7-9 with TRBJ2-3, with 15 bases that match TRBD2. Unmatched junction bases numbered 5, after V lost 5 bases and J lost 5 bases. CDR1 SEHNR and CDR2 FQNEAQ come from the germline V gene (reference sequence). The CDR3 runs to 16 residues. CDR3 bases: TGTGCCAGCAGCCGCGGACTAGCGGGGGGGAAAGATACGCAGTATTTT. This encodes CASSRGLAGGKDTQYF.

The chain is built from TRBV9 and TRBJ2-1; TRBD2 matches at 10 bases. J gave up 8 bases and V 2 bases, and 7 bases lay outside the gene matches. CDR1 and CDR2 from the germline V gene are SGDLS and YYNGEE. The CDR3 sequence is 15 residues long. This CDR3 reads CASSVSGRAKDEQFF. CDR3 in DNA: TGTGCCAGCAGCGTGAGCGGGAGGGCCAAGGATGAGCAGTTCTTC.

This chain joins TRBV2 and TRBJ2-1, with 11 bases aligning to TRBD2. Trimming cost V 3 bases and J 7 bases; bases outside gene matches: 11. CDR1 SNHLY and CDR2 FYNNEI come from the germline V gene. This CDR3 spans 17 amino acids. CDR3 sequence (DNA): TGTGCCAGCAGTGATGGAATAGCGGGAGGGCCGGGGAATGAGCAGTTCTTC. Its translation is CASSDGIAGGPGNEQFF.